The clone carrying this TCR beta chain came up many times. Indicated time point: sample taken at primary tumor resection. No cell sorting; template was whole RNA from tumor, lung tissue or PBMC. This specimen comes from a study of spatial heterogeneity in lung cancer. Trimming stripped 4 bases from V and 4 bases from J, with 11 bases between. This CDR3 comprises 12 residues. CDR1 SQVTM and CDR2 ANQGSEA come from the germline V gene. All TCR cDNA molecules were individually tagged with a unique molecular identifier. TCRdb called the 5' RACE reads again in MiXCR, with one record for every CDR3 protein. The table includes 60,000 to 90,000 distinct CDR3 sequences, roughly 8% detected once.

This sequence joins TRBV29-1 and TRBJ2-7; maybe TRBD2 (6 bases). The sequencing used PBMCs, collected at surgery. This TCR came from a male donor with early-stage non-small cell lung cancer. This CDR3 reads CSVAGSGYEQYF. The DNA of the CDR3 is TGCAGCGTTGCCGGGAGTGGTTACGAGCAGTACTTC.